The 4 T cell receptor beta chains presented below share a single source sample, sequenced in a study of shared T cell receptors in the human thymus. TCRdb's table, derived via immunoSEQ multiplex PCR, lists solely in-frame clones and lacks some. Here the sample spans some 700,000 clones, approximately 85% being singletons. These data are also associated with another study on human thymus T cells.

Material: thymocytes. The receptors derive from a girl under three years old with a congenital heart defect.

The chain recombines TRBV27 with TRBJ1-1, with 12 bases that match TRBD1. Germline CDR1 and CDR2: MNHEY and SMNVEV (reference sequence). The CDR3 consists of 16 residues. V lost 5 bases to trimming and J lost 0 bases; unmatched junction nucleotides: 4. The CDR3 DNA is TGTGCCAGCAGTGACCGGGACAGGGGGCTGAACACTGAAGCTTTCTTT. Translating gives CASSDRDRGLNTEAFF.

The chain employs TRBV9 and TRBJ2-2, with a tentative D call TRBD2 (6 bases). The CDR3 is 15 amino acids. V shed 0 bases and J shed 7 bases, with 13 bases lying between them. Germline values: CDR1 SGDLS, CDR2 YYNGEE. The CDR3: CASSVASVADGELFF. In nucleotides, the CDR3 is TGTGCCAGCAGCGTAGCTAGCGTTGCCGACGGGGAGCTGTTTTTT.

The chain links TRBV11-1 to TRBJ2-5, with D uncertain. The end of the DNA aligns better with TRBJ2-7, so the J call may be wrong. The CDR3 is 14 amino acids. Per the germline V gene, CDR1 is SGHAT and CDR2 is FQDESV (reference sequence). The CDR3 reads CASSLSRASYEQYF. The CDR3 nucleotides read TGTGCCAGCAGCTTATCGAGAGCCTCCTACGAGCAGTACTTC.

This chain connects TRBV11-2 to TRBJ2-3; unclear D gene. Trimming took off 5 bases at V and 6 bases at J, with 6 bases between the two ends. Germline V gene data show CDR1 as SGHAT and CDR2 as FQNNGV. The CDR3 loop spans 11 amino acids. The CDR3 is CASSLVDTQYF. The CDR3 region has the DNA TGTGCCAGCAGCCTTGTTGATACGCAGTATTTT.